This T cell receptor beta chain was profiled in a study of blood T cells in healthy people across ages. A second roughly 7 to 12 cycle PCR used barcoded and J-beta primers. MiXCR, run by TCRdb on the 5' RACE reads, gives a single entry per CDR3 protein. This table holds over 1,300,000 distinct CDR3 sequences, 55% to 75% found once. Germline values: CDR1 MDHEN, CDR2 SYDVKM. The V end was cut by 5 bases, the J end by 5 bases, with 15 bases between. The CDR3 runs to 14 residues. V gene TRBV28 combines with J gene TRBJ1-2; D is unclear. The specimen was blood. The sequence derives from a man younger than 30 in good health. The CDR3 coding sequence is TGTGCCAGCAGTGCACTGGGGTCGGGGTATGGCTACACCTTC. Translating it yields CASSALGSGYGYTF.